Here is one T cell receptor beta chain with its context. The CDR3 has 13 residues. V was clipped by 7 bases and J by 7 bases, with 14 bases between them. The germline CDR1 and CDR2 sequences are ENHRY and SYGVKD. This entry is derived from a study of identical twins. In TCRdb, the 5' RACE reads were re-called with MiXCR into one record per CDR3 protein. The sample consists of 500,000 or so distinct CDR3 sequences, roughly 21% of them appearing once. This sample also appeared in a second study, on T cells expressing NK-cell markers.

Sample: CD4+ T cells sorted from blood. J is TRBJ1-5 and V is TRBV10-3, with a tentative D call TRBD1 (6 bases). The TCR sequence derives from a woman aged 18-29 years in good health. The CDR3 loop reads CAINGGMKQPQHF. The CDR3 nucleotides are TGTGCCATCAACGGGGGCATGAAACAGCCCCAGCATTTT.